Listed below are T cell receptor beta chains from one sample, sequenced in a study of cytomegalovirus exposure and HLA in healthy donors. This table comes from immunoSEQ multiplex PCR, and its TCRdb copy is limited to in-frame clones, with some not included. The repertoire holds some 76,000 clones, with about 75% as singletons. The source material was PBMCs. These receptors were collected from a man in his 60s in good health and CMV-seropositive. Both conserved end residues are part of each CDR3. A D gene is named only where the DNA matches it firmly. Clone size is given for some rows only: seen once, a few or many times, or a class if the clone is expanded.

>-|TRBJ1-2|-|TRBV7-2
TGTGCCAGCAGCTTAGTAGGAGGGATTGTGAACTATGGCTACACCTTC
CASSLVGGIVNYGYTF
>-|TRBJ2-7|TRBD1|TRBV4-1
TGCGCCAGCAGCCAAGATGGGGACAGGGGGCCGGCATACGAGCAGTACTTC
CASSQDGDRGPAYEQYF
>once|TRBJ2-1|-|TRBV5-1
TGCGCCAGCAGCTTGGCGGGGTCCGGCTACAATGAGCAGTTCTTC
CASSLAGSGYNEQFF
>-|TRBJ1-4|-|TRBV5-4
TGTGCCAGCAGCTACAGCTCAACTAATGAAAAACTGTTTTTT
CASSYSSTNEKLFF
>-|TRBJ2-5|TRBD1|TRBV7-6
TGTGCCAGCAGCTTAGAGGGGGCTGGGGGTGAGACCCAGTACTTC
CASSLEGAGGETQYF
>-|TRBJ2-7|TRBD2|TRBV29-1
TGCAGCGGGGGGGGGAGCGACGAGCAGTACTTC
CSGGGSDEQYF
>few|TRBJ1-1|-|TRBV11-3
TGTGCCAGCAGCTTAGGAGAGGGGGTCACTGAAGCTTTCTTT
CASSLGEGVTEAFF
>few|TRBJ2-7|-|TRBV6-6
TGTGCCAGCAGTTATTTCGGGGGCTACGAGCAGTACTTC
CASSYFGGYEQYF
>-|TRBJ2-5|TRBD2|TRBV7-9
TGTTCCAGCAGCCACACCCTTAGCGGGGGGGCCGGAGAGACCCAGTACTTC
CSSSHTLSGGAGETQYF
>-|TRBJ2-3|-|TRBV11-2
TGTGCCAGCAGCCTCAGAGGGGGACAATTAAGAAAGACAGATACGCAGTATTTT
CASSLRGGQLRKTDTQYF
>-|TRBJ1-1|TRBD1|TRBV10-1
TGCGCCAGCAGTCCCGGGACAGGGGTGAACACTGAAGCTTTCTTT
CASSPGTGVNTEAFF
>-|TRBJ2-5|-|TRBV10-1
TGCGCCAGCAGTTTGGGACTGTTGGGGATAGAGACCCAGTACTTC
CASSLGLLGIETQYF
>-|TRBJ2-5|-|TRBV5-1
TGCGCCAGCAGGGACCGACAGCCAACGGGGACCCAGTACTTC
CASRDRQPTGTQYF
>-|TRBJ1-1|TRBD1|TRBV4-2
TGTGCCAGCAGCCCCGGACAGGTGAACACTGAAGCTTTCTTT
CASSPGQVNTEAFF
>-|TRBJ1-3|TRBD1|TRBV4-2
TGTGCCAGCAGCCACGGACAGGGGGAAGGAAACACCATATATTTT
CASSHGQGEGNTIYF
>-|TRBJ2-7|-|TRBV5-1
TGCGCCAGCAGTGCGGATGCCTACGAGCAGTACTTC
CASSADAYEQYF
>-|TRBJ2-3|-|TRBV6-1
TGTGCCAGCAGTGAATCGACACCTAGCACAGATACGCAGTATTTT
CASSESTPSTDTQYF
>-|TRBJ1-2|TRBD1|TRBV27
TGTGCCAGCAGTTTTATAGGGCAGGGGGCGAAGGGCTACACCTTC
CASSFIGQGAKGYTF
>-|TRBJ2-1|TRBD2|TRBV2
TGTGCCTCCTCGGGCGGGAGGGGCAATGAGCAGTTCTTC
CASSGGRGNEQFF
>-|TRBJ2-7|TRBD1|TRBV6-5
TGTGCCAGCAAGTCGGGACAGGGCGTCTACGAGCAGTACTTC
CASKSGQGVYEQYF
>-|TRBJ1-2|TRBD1|TRBV28
TGTGCCAGCAGTTCCCCGGGACAGGGGGCAGACTATGGCTACACCTTC
CASSSPGQGADYGYTF
>few|TRBJ2-7|TRBD1|TRBV5-1
TGCGCCAGCAGCCGGGGGACAGGGGACTACGAGCAGTACTTC
CASSRGTGDYEQYF
>-|TRBJ2-3|-|TRBV4-1
TGCGCCAGCAGCCAAGAGCATCAAGGGATAGCGGCTAACACAGATACGCAGTATTTT
CASSQEHQGIAANTDTQYF
>-|TRBJ2-1|-|TRBV29-1
TGCAGCGTTGAACCTGCTAGCTCCTACAATGAGCAGTTCTTC
CSVEPASSYNEQFF
>-|TRBJ2-1|-|TRBV5-1
TGCGCCAGCAGCTTGAATTGGGAGGAGCAGTTCTTC
CASSLNWEEQFF
>-|TRBJ1-2|TRBD1|TRBV2
TGTGCCAGCAACGGGGACAGTTCCAACTATGGCTACACCTTC
CASNGDSSNYGYTF
>-|TRBJ1-4|TRBD1|TRBV5-1
TGCGCCAGCAGCTGGGGGACAGGGGGATTGCTGGGGGAAAAACTGTTTTTT
CASSWGTGGLLGEKLFF
>-|TRBJ1-4|-|TRBV5-5
TGTGCCAGCAGCTTCTCCTTTCCCACAGCGTTTTTT
CASSFSFPTAFF
>-|TRBJ1-5|TRBD1|TRBV14
TGTGCCAGCAGCCACCCTCCTCCGGGACAGCACAATCAGCCCCAGCATTTT
CASSHPPPGQHNQPQHF
>-|TRBJ1-2|TRBD1|TRBV28
TGTGCCAGCACCCCTACGGACAGGGGGGATGGCTACACCTTC
CASTPTDRGDGYTF
>-|TRBJ2-1|TRBD2|TRBV11-2
TGTGCCAGCGCCGGGACTAGCGGTTACAATGAGCAGTTCTTC
CASAGTSGYNEQFF
>-|TRBJ2-7|TRBD1|TRBV2
TGTGCCAGCCGGGACAGTTATTCCTACGAGCAGTACTTC
CASRDSYSYEQYF
>-|TRBJ1-4|-|TRBV6-6
TGTGCCAGCAGTTACGACTTTAATGAAAAACTGTTTTTT
CASSYDFNEKLFF
>-|TRBJ2-1|-|TRBV6-4
TGTGCCAGCAGGATGAGGCGGGATGAGCAGTTCTTC
CASRMRRDEQFF
>-|TRBJ1-1|TRBD1|TRBV6-1
TGTGCCACTATTGGGACAGTGAACACTGAAGCTTTCTTT
CATIGTVNTEAFF
>once|TRBJ2-3|-|TRBV27
TGTGCCAGCAGTTTATCCCCGCGGGGAGATACGCAGTATTTT
CASSLSPRGDTQYF
>once|TRBJ1-1|-|TRBV11-2
TGTGCCAGCAGACCACAGAGAAACACTGAAGCTTTCTTT
CASRPQRNTEAFF
>-|TRBJ1-5|-|TRBV10-3
TGTGCCATCAGTGAGGGGGAGGTTCAGCCCCAGCATTTT
CAISEGEVQPQHF
>-|TRBJ2-5|TRBD1|TRBV5-5
TGTGCCAGCAGCTTGGGACAGGGGGGACAAGAGACCCAGTACTTC
CASSLGQGGQETQYF
>-|TRBJ2-2|TRBD1|TRBV4-1
TGCGCCAGCACGACAGGGAGCACCGGGGAGCTGTTTTTT
CASTTGSTGELFF
>-|TRBJ2-7|-|TRBV30
TGTGCCTGGGCCCCAGGGTCCTACGAGCAGTACTTC
CAWAPGSYEQYF
>few|TRBJ1-2|-|TRBV20-1
TGCAGTGCTAGAGATCGGTCTGGCTACACCTTC
CSARDRSGYTF
>-|TRBJ1-3|TRBD1|TRBV4-1
TGCGCCAGCAGCCGTGGACAGGGTACCGGAAACACCATATATTTT
CASSRGQGTGNTIYF
>once|TRBJ2-7|TRBD1|TRBV4-1
TGCGCCAGCAGCGGCATCGGACAGGGGTTCCACGAGCAGTACTTC
CASSGIGQGFHEQYF
>-|TRBJ1-1|-|TRBV5-1
TGCGCCAGCAGCTTGGATTTACAGGGTACTGAAGCTTTCTTT
CASSLDLQGTEAFF